This TCR beta chain emerged from a study of blood T cell repertoires in COVID-19. Across the whole study: Italy, Spain and the United States were the sources of the convalescent and acute COVID-19 samples.

Each participant's cohort was designated according to participant-reported clinical history. CDR1 and CDR2 (germline): SGHRS, YFSETQ. Unmatched junction bases numbered 11, after V lost 0 bases and J lost 6 bases. The CDR3 has 16 amino acids. Sequencing used immunoSEQ multiplex PCR; TCRdb keeps in-frame clones, though not all of them. The table has approximately 390,000 clones, 88% seen once. The rearrangement joins TRBV5-1 to TRBJ1-1, with 7 bases fitting TRBD1. The specimen sequenced was PBMCs or T cells enriched from blood (not recorded which). This clonotype was sampled from a woman aged 35 to 49 with acute COVID-19. DNA of the CDR3: TGCGCCAGCAGCTTGGTTTATGGCAGGGGGGTTTCTGAAGCTTTCTTT. It is translated as CASSLVYGRGVSEAFF.